Following are 14 T cell receptor beta chains from one sample sequenced in a study of neurological immune-mediated disorders. Each CDR3 protein gets one entry after TCRdb re-called the 5' RACE reads with MiXCR. This table holds about 10,000 distinct CDR3 sequences, around 21% found once. The sample consisted of CD8+ T cells from blood. The receptors originated from a middle-aged woman with multiple sclerosis.

This clonotype came up many times. The chain is built from TRBV10-3 and TRBJ2-2; D gene ambiguous. The CDR3 consists of 14 residues. Between the trimmed V and J ends, which lost 2 bases and 1 base, there was a span of 5 bases. The germline gives CDR1 ENHRY, CDR2 SYGVKD. CDR3 bases: TGTGCCATCAGTGAGGGCGGGAACACCGGGGAGCTGTTTTTT. It yields the protein CAISEGGNTGELFF.

This clonotype was recorded at least ten times. This chain links TRBV5-6 with TRBJ1-5; unclear D gene. The length of the CDR3 is 14 residues. Germline V lookup: CDR1 SGHDT, CDR2 YYEEEE. Trimming removed 4 bases at V and 0 bases at J, with 8 bases between. CDR3 residues: CASSAVLSNQPQHF. As DNA, the CDR3 is TGTGCCAGCAGCGCGGTCCTTAGCAATCAGCCCCAGCATTTT.

The J gene is TRBJ2-7, the V gene TRBV29-1; D might be TRBD2 (5 bases). The V gene's germline CDR1 is SQVTM and CDR2 ANQGSEA. CDR3 length: 13 residues. V gave up 6 bases and J gave up 2 bases, with 14 bases separating them. The CDR3 loop reads CSVRGLIPYEQYF. The CDR3 DNA follows: TGCAGCGTCCGAGGACTGATCCCCTACGAGCAGTACTTC.

On this clonotype itself: The CDR3 ends on some other residue instead of the conserved phenylalanine or tryptophan, so this is likely a read error. The chain is built from TRBV10-3 and TRBJ2-1, with D unclear. The CDR3 extends over 15 amino acids. Per the germline V gene, CDR1 is ENHRY and CDR2 is SYGVKD. Deletions cut 3 bases from V and 0 bases from J, with 9 bases between. CDR3: CAISDPNSSYNEQFS. Here the CDR3 DNA reads TGTGCCATCAGTGATCCCAATAGCTCCTACAATGAGCAGTTCTCC.

This clonotype occurred many times. The J gene is TRBJ1-6, the V gene TRBV20-1; D uncertain. The V end lost 7 bases, the J end lost 2 bases, and 12 bases lay between the germline ends. The CDR3 runs to 14 residues. Germline CDR1 and CDR2: DFQATT and SNEGSKA (reference sequence). In nucleotides, the CDR3 is TGCAGTGACAGCACTCTTCCCTATAATTCACCCCTCCACTTT. It is translated as CSDSTLPYNSPLHF.

This clonotype was counted only a few times. The DNA for the CDR3 is TGTGCCAGCAGCCAGACAGGGTTGGGAGGCTACACCTTC. Residues: CASSQTGLGGYTF. The gene calls are TRBV14 and TRBJ1-2, with 7 bases fitting TRBD1. The V gene end was trimmed by 3 bases and the J gene end by 8 bases; junction bases not matched to a gene: 6. The CDR3 spans 13 residues. Germline CDR1 is SGHDN and CDR2 is FVKESK.

The gene calls are TRBV9 and TRBJ2-5; 8 nucleotides match TRBD1. Per germline, CDR1 SGDLS and CDR2 YYNGEE. The CDR3 runs to 18 residues. Unmatched junction bases numbered 15, after V lost 3 bases and J lost 2 bases. CDR3 in DNA: TGTGCCAGCAGCGCCTCATTAACTACAGGGGGGACACAAGAGACCCAGTACTTC. Translating gives CASSASLTTGGTQETQYF.

The chain joins TRBV20-1 to TRBJ1-5; 11 bases fit TRBD1. J lost 9 bases, V lost 4 bases, and 8 bases had no gene match. Germline V lookup: CDR1 DFQATT, CDR2 SNEGSKA (reference sequence). This CDR3 contains 14 residues. The CDR3 DNA sequence: TGCAGTGCTATGGGACAGGGGGTCATGCGGCCCCAGCATTTT. This gives the protein CSAMGQGVMRPQHF.

The rearrangement joins TRBV20-1 to TRBJ2-2; D may be TRBD2 (6 bases). CDR1 and CDR2 (germline): DFQATT, SNEGSKA (reference sequence). With 6 bases removed from V and 6 bases from J, the gap between germline ends came to 17 bases. There are 14 residues in the CDR3. This CDR3 reads CSARDFWGPGELFF. The CDR3 DNA is TGCAGTGCCAGGGACTTCTGGGGACCCGGGGAGCTGTTTTTT.

This clonotype was seen repeatedly, ten times or more. This chain links TRBV3-1 with TRBJ2-7; D is ambiguous. CDR1 and CDR2 (germline): LGHDT, YNNKEL (reference sequence). Trimming shortened V by 3 bases and J by 4 bases, and 7 bases separated the two germline ends. The CDR3 sequence is 12 residues long. For the CDR3, the DNA is TGTGCCAGCAGCCAGGGGTCTTACGAGCAGTACTTC. This codes for CASSQGSYEQYF.

This clonotype qualifies as medium-sized. This chain links TRBV15 with TRBJ1-2; possibly TRBD1 for D (5 bases). Germline lookup yields CDR1 LNHNV and CDR2 YYDKDF (reference sequence). V was shortened by 5 bases and J by 5 bases, with 9 bases between the two germline ends. CDR3 size: 12 residues. The CDR3 reads CATSSGGYGYTF. CDR3 DNA: TGTGCCACCAGCTCCGGGGGGTATGGCTACACCTTC. Looking up the rest from reference TRBV15 and TRBJ1-2 gives the full variable domain: DAMVIQNPRYQVTQFGKPVTLSCSQTLNHNVMYWYQQKSSQAPKLLFHYYDKDFNNEADTPDNFQSRRPNTSFCFLDIRSPGLGDTAMYLCATSSGGYGYTFGSGTRLTVV.

The chain combines TRBV5-1 with TRBJ2-1; D unclear. This CDR3 has 11 residues. V gave up 4 bases and J gave up 8 bases, with 7 bases separating them. The germline V gene encodes CDR1 SGHRS and CDR2 YFSETQ. Here the CDR3 reads CASSLIDEQFF. The CDR3 bases are TGCGCCAGCAGCCTAATTGATGAGCAGTTCTTC. The entire variable domain, with the rest obtained from reference TRBV5-1 and TRBJ2-1, is as follows: KAGVTQTPRYLIKTRGQQVTLSCSPISGHRSVSWYQQTPGQGLQFLFEYFSETQRNKGNFPGRFSGRQFSNSRSEMNVSTLELGDSALYLCASSLIDEQFFGPGTRLTVL.

The J gene is TRBJ1-4, the V gene TRBV20-1, with 7 positions matching TRBD1. Germline CDR1 DFQATT, CDR2 SNEGSKA (reference sequence). This CDR3 region has 13 residues. V trimming: 4 bases; J trimming: 5 bases; junction bases outside the gene matches: 4. DNA for the CDR3: TGCAGTGCTAACAGGGGCTTGAATGAAAAACTGTTTTTT. Protein product: CSANRGLNEKLFF.

This clonotype was found many times. The chain has TRBV5-1 and TRBJ2-7, with 7 nucleotides matching TRBD2. V shed 4 bases, J shed 2 bases, and the junction held 9 bases outside the gene matches. The germline V gene has CDR1 SGHRS and CDR2 YFSETQ. This CDR3 is 15 amino acids long. The CDR3 sequence is CASSPTSQPPYEQYF. The CDR3 nucleotides read TGCGCCAGCAGCCCGACTAGCCAACCTCCCTACGAGCAGTACTTC.